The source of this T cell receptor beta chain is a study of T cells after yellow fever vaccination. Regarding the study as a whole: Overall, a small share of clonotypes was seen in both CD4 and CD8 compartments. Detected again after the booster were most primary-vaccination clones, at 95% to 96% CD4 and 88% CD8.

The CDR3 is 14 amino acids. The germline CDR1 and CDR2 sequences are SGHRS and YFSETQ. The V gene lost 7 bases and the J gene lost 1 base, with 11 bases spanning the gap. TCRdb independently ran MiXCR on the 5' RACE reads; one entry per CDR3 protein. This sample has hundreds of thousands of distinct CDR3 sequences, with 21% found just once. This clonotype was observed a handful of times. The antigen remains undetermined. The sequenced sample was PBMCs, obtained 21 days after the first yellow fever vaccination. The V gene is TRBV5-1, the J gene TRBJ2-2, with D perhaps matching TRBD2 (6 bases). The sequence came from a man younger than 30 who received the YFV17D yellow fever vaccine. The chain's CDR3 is CASSRDWNTGELFF. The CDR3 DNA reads TGCGCCAGCTCCAGGGACTGGAACACCGGGGAGCTGTTTTTT.